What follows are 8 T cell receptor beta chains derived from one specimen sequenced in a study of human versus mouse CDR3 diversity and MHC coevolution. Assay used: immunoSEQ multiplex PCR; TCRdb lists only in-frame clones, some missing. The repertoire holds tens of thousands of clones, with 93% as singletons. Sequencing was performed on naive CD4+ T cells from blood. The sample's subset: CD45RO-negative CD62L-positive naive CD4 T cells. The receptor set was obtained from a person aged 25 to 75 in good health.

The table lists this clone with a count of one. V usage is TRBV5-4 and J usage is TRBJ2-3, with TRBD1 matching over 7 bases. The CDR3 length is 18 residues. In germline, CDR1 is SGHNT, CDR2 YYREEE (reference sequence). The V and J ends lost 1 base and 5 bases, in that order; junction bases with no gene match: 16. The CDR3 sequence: CASSLKNTGALIKDTQYF. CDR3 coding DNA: TGTGCCAGCAGCTTGAAAAACACAGGGGCGTTAATAAAAGATACGCAGTATTTT.

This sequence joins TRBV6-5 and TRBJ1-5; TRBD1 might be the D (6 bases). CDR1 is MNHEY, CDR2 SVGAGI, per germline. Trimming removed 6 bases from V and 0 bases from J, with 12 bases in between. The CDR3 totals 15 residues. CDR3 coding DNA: TGTGCCAGCAGAGACAGGAGCTATAGCAATCAGCCCCAGCATTTT. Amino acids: CASRDRSYSNQPQHF.

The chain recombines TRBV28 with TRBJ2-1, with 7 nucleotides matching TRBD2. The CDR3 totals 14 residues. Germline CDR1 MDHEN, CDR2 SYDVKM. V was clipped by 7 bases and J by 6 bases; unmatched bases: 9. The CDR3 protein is CASKLGGTANEQFF. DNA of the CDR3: TGTGCCAGCAAACTCGGGGGGACCGCCAATGAGCAGTTCTTC.

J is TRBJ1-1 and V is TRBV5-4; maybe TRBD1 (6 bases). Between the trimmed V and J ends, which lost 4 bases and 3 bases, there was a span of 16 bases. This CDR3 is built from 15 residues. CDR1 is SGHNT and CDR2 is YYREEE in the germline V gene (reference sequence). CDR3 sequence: CASSPDSLRDTEAFF. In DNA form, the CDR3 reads TGTGCCAGCAGCCCGGACAGCCTGAGGGACACTGAAGCTTTCTTT.

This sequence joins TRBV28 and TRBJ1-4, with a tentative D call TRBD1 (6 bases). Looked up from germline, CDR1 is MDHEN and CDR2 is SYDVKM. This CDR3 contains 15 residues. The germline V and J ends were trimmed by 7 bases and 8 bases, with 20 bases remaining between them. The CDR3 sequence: CASTLGGGRREKLFF. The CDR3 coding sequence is TGTGCCAGCACCCTAGGGGGGGGGCGCAGGGAAAAACTGTTTTTT.

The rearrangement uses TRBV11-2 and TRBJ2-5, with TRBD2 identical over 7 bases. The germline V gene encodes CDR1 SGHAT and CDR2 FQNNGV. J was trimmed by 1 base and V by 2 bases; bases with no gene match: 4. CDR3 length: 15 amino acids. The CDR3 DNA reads TGTGCCAGCAGCTTAAATAGACTAGCCCAAGAGACCCAGTACTTC. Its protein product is CASSLNRLAQETQYF. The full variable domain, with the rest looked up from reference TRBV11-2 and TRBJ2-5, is EAGVAQSPRYKIIEKRQSVAFWCNPISGHATLYWYQQILGQGPKLLIQFQNNGVVDDSQLPKDRFSAERLKGVDSTLKIQPAKLEDSAVYLCASSLNRLAQETQYFGPGTRLLVL.

DNA for the CDR3: TGTGCCAGCAGCCTCTCGGGACTCCAGAACAATGAGCAGTTCTTC. It translates to CASSLSGLQNNEQFF. The V call is TRBV6-5, the J call TRBJ2-1; D may be TRBD2 (6 bases). Deletions cut 6 bases from V and 5 bases from J, with 17 bases between. The germline CDR1 and CDR2 sequences are MNHEY and SVGAGI. CDR3 length equals 15 residues.

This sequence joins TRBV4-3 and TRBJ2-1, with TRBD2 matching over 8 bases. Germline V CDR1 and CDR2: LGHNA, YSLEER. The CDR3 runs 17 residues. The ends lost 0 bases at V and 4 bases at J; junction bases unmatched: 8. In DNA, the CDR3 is TGCGCCAGCAGCCAAGAGTTGGCTAGCGGGTCTTACAATGAGCAGTTCTTC. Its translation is CASSQELASGSYNEQFF.